What follows describes a single T cell receptor beta chain. Its specificity is unknown. With 60 Vbeta and 13 Jbeta primers, the PCR was carried out. Assay: immunoSEQ multiplex PCR; the TCRdb copy retains only in-frame clones and omits some. The data show approximately 120,000 clones, over 60% seen once. The sample comes from a study of cytomegalovirus exposure and HLA in healthy donors. Study summary: Earlier, approximately 180 million T cells were analyzed, and about 120 million unique TCR beta sequences were found among them. From donors who were HLA-typed, an early data release held around 85 million unique TCRs. When just under 400 donors were genotyped, roughly 78% of them were found to fall in the Caucasian-associated ancestry cluster. Study-wide findings and caveats: Overall, approximately 150 TCR beta chains were annotated as cytomegalovirus-associated.

This CDR3 is built from 15 residues. V shed 4 bases and J shed 5 bases, with 18 bases lying between them. CDR1 is SGHKS, CDR2 YYEKEE, per germline (reference sequence). This clonotype was obtained from a female donor in good health and CMV-seronegative. Sequencing was done on a sample of PBMCs. The gene calls are TRBV5-5 and TRBJ1-2, with D possibly TRBD1 on 6 matching bases. CDR3 nucleotide sequence: TGTGCCAGCAGCCAAACAGGGAGTAGAGGATATGGCTACACCTTC. It encodes CASSQTGSRGYGYTF.